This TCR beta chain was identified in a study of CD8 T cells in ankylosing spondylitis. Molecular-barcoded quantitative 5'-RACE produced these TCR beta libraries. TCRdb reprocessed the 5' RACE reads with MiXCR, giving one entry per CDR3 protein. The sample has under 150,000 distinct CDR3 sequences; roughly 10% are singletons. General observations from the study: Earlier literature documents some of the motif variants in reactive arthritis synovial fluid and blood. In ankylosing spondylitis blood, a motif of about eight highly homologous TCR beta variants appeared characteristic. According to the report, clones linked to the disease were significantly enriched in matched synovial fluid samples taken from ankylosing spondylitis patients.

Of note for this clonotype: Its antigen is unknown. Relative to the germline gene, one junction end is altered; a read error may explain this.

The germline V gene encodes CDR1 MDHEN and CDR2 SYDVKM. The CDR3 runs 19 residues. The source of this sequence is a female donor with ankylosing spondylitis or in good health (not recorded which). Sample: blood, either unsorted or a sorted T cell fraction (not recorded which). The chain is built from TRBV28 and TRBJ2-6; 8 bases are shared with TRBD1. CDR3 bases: TGTGCCAGCAGTTTACTGACCGCTGGACAGGGCGCTGGGGCCGACGTCCTGACTTTC. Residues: CASSLLTAGQGAGADVLTF.